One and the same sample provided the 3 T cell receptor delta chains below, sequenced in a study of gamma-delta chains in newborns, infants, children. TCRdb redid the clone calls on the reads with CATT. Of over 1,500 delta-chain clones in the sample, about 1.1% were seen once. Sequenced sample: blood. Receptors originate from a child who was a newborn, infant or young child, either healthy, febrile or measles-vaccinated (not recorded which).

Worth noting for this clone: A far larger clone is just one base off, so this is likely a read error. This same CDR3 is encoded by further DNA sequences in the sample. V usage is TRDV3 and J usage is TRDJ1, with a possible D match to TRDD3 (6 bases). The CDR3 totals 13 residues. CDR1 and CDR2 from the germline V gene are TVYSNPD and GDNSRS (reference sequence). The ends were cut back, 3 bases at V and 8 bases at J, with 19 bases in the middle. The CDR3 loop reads CALASLLGLKLIF. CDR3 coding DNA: TGTGCCTTGGCGAGCTTACTGGGCCTGAAACTCATCTTT.

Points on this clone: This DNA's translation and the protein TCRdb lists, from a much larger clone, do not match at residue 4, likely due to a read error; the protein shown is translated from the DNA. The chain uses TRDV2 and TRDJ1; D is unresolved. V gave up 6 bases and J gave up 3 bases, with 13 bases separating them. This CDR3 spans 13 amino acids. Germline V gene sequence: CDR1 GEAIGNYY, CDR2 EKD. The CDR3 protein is CACYRLGSDKLIF. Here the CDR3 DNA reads TGTGCCTGTTATCGATTAGGCTCCGATAAACTCATCTTT.

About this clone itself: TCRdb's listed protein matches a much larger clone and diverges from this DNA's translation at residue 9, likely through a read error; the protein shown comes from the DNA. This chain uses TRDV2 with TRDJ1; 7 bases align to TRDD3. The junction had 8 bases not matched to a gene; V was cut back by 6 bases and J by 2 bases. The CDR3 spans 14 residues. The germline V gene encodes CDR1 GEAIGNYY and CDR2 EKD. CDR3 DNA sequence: TGTGCCTGTTTCTTGGTGGGGGAAACCGATAAACTCATCTTT. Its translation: CACFLVGETDKLIF.